These T cell receptor beta chains were read from a single sample in a study of cytomegalovirus exposure and HLA in healthy donors. Only in-frame clones appear in the TCRdb table, and some are missing; sequencing was by immunoSEQ multiplex PCR. This sample has about 160,000 clones, with about nine tenths found just once. The material sequenced was PBMCs. The source of these receptors is a man between 18 and 29 years old in good health and CMV-seropositive. The CDR3 runs from the conserved cysteine through the conserved F or W. D genes are given only for firm matches. Size tells how often a clone was seen (once, few, many) or the class of an expanded clone, and some rows leave it out.

.	.	TRBV6-5	TRBJ2-2	CASSAPGTGELFF	TGTGCCAGCAGTGCCCCGGGAACCGGGGAGCTGTTTTTT
.	.	TRBV2	TRBJ1-5	CASKGSGYSNQPQHF	TGTGCCAGCAAAGGTTCGGGTTATAGCAATCAGCCCCAGCATTTT
TRBD2	.	TRBV9	TRBJ2-1	CASSVATSGMNEQFF	TGTGCCAGCAGCGTAGCGACTAGCGGGATGAATGAGCAGTTCTTC
.	.	TRBV5-6	TRBJ2-1	CASSILNRVEQFF	TGTGCCAGCAGTATCCTTAACAGGGTTGAGCAGTTCTTC
TRBD2	.	TRBV5-4	TRBJ2-3	CASSWRFGREGLDTQYF	TGTGCCAGCAGCTGGAGGTTTGGGCGGGAGGGCCTGGATACGCAGTATTTT
TRBD2	.	TRBV4-1	TRBJ2-1	CASSQGIAGVSGSEQFF	TGCGCCAGCAGCCAGGGGATAGCGGGAGTCTCTGGTAGTGAGCAGTTCTTC
TRBD1	.	TRBV19	TRBJ1-1	CASSWNRGNTEAFF	TGTGCCAGTAGTTGGAACAGGGGGAACACTGAAGCTTTCTTT
.	once	TRBV11-3	TRBJ1-1	CASSLDKWGLYTEAFF	TGTGCCAGCAGCTTAGATAAATGGGGGCTGTACACTGAAGCTTTCTTT
TRBD2	.	TRBV2	TRBJ2-1	CANLIGTSRRNEQFF	TGTGCCAACCTAATAGGGACTAGCAGACGCAATGAGCAGTTCTTC
.	.	TRBV19	TRBJ1-5	CASSINHPPRRGRGQPQHF	TGTGCCAGTAGTATAAATCACCCCCCCAGGAGGGGCCGGGGGCAGCCCCAGCATTTT
.	once	TRBV19	TRBJ2-6	CASSIQGTYSGANVLTF	TGTGCCAGTAGTATCCAGGGAACTTACTCTGGGGCCAACGTCCTGACTTTC
TRBD2	.	TRBV30	TRBJ2-7	CACHGLAGISYEQYF	TGTGCCTGCCACGGACTAGCGGGAATTTCCTACGAGCAGTACTTC
TRBD1	once	TRBV4-2	TRBJ2-7	CASSQAETGDPYEQYF	TGTGCCAGCAGCCAAGCCGAGACAGGGGATCCCTACGAGCAGTACTTC
TRBD1	.	TRBV18	TRBJ1-1	CASSPPSRQGNTEAFF	TGTGCCAGCTCACCACCGAGCAGACAGGGGAACACTGAAGCTTTCTTT
.	.	TRBV11-2	TRBJ1-1	CASSLEPGINTEAFF	TGTGCCAGCAGCTTAGAGCCAGGGATTAACACTGAAGCTTTCTTT
TRBD1	.	TRBV27	TRBJ2-6	CASSRQGLRSGANVLTF	TGTGCCAGCAGTAGACAGGGGCTACGCTCTGGGGCCAACGTCCTGACTTTC
TRBD1	once	TRBV10-3	TRBJ1-1	CAISESTGGTEAFF	TGTGCCATCAGTGAGTCTACAGGGGGCACTGAAGCTTTCTTT
TRBD1	once	TRBV9	TRBJ2-5	CASSVVPLTGGKETQYF	TGTGCCAGCAGCGTAGTACCCTTGACAGGGGGCAAGGAGACCCAGTACTTC
.	.	TRBV28	TRBJ2-7	CASSPARLGAYEQYF	TGTGCCAGCAGTCCAGCGAGACTCGGAGCCTACGAGCAGTACTTC
TRBD1	.	TRBV7-9	TRBJ1-1	CASSRQGGTEAFF	TGTGCCAGCAGCCGACAGGGAGGCACTGAAGCTTTCTTT
TRBD1	once	TRBV6-5	TRBJ1-1	CASSQLGTGKEAFF	TGTGCCAGCAGTCAACTAGGGACAGGTAAAGAAGCTTTCTTT
TRBD1	.	TRBV7-8	TRBJ1-2	CASSLQTGVRLYGYTF	TGTGCCAGCAGCTTACAGACAGGGGTTCGTTTGTATGGCTACACCTTC
TRBD1	.	TRBV5-4	TRBJ2-1	CASSSEGQRNNEQFF	TGTGCCAGCAGCTCAGAGGGACAGAGAAACAATGAGCAGTTCTTC
.	.	TRBV5-1	TRBJ1-3	CASSLGTSGNTIYF	TGCGCCAGCAGCTTAGGGACATCAGGAAACACCATATATTTT
TRBD2	.	TRBV5-1	TRBJ2-3	CASSSGGLAIDTQYF	TGCGCCAGCAGCTCGGGGGGACTAGCGATAGATACGCAGTATTTT
TRBD1	.	TRBV28	TRBJ1-1	CASRHQGAFGAFF	TGTGCCAGCAGACACCAGGGGGCGTTTGGAGCTTTCTTT
.	.	TRBV14	TRBJ2-3	CASSQLGAPEASQYF	TGTGCCAGCAGCCAATTAGGGGCACCAGAGGCTTCGCAGTATTTT
TRBD1	.	TRBV10-2	TRBJ2-3	CASKGQPKDTQYF	TGCGCCAGCAAGGGACAGCCCAAAGATACGCAGTATTTT
.	.	TRBV15	TRBJ2-1	CATSRGRDSSNEQFF	TGTGCCACCAGCAGAGGTCGGGACTCAAGCAATGAGCAGTTCTTC
TRBD1	.	TRBV28	TRBJ1-5	CASSRKQGAFNQPQHF	TGTGCCAGCAGCCGGAAACAGGGGGCATTTAATCAGCCCCAGCATTTT
.	.	TRBV6-6	TRBJ2-7	CASSYSGGEQYF	TGTGCCAGCAGTTACTCGGGGGGCGAGCAGTACTTC
TRBD1	few	TRBV18	TRBJ2-7	CASSPTGTGVSYEQYF	TGTGCCAGCTCACCGACCGGGACAGGGGTCTCCTACGAGCAGTACTTC
TRBD1	once	TRBV13	TRBJ2-7	CASSKSGGSSYEQYF	TGTGCCAGCAGCAAATCAGGGGGTAGCTCCTACGAGCAGTACTTC
TRBD1	.	TRBV6-1	TRBJ1-2	CASSEIPGQGLGYTF	TGTGCCAGCAGTGAGATACCGGGACAGGGATTGGGCTACACCTTC
TRBD2	.	TRBV5-1	TRBJ2-5	CASSPGTSDGQETQYF	TGCGCCAGCAGCCCCGGGACTAGCGATGGCCAAGAGACCCAGTACTTC
TRBD1	.	TRBV6-5	TRBJ1-2	CASSQTGRSYGYTF	TGTGCCAGCAGTCAGACAGGGAGGTCCTATGGCTACACCTTC
TRBD2	.	TRBV7-9	TRBJ2-7	CASSSSGSYEQYF	TGTGCCAGCAGTTCTAGCGGGAGTTACGAGCAGTACTTC
TRBD2	.	TRBV29-1	TRBJ2-1	CSVEVGQGSGGNNEQFF	TGCAGCGTTGAAGTGGGCCAGGGTAGCGGGGGGAACAATGAGCAGTTCTTC
.	.	TRBV4-1	TRBJ1-2	CASSQERTLDYGYTF	TGCGCCAGCAGCCAAGAGAGAACTCTAGACTATGGCTACACCTTC
.	.	TRBV7-2	TRBJ2-7	CASVRGYEQYF	TGTGCCAGCGTTAGGGGCTACGAGCAGTACTTC
TRBD2	.	TRBV30	TRBJ2-3	CAWSHSYSGTLPDTQYF	TGTGCCTGGAGCCATTCATATAGCGGGACACTCCCAGATACGCAGTATTTT
.	.	TRBV6-4	TRBJ1-1	CASSSYEGTEAFF	TGTGCCAGCAGTTCGTACGAGGGCACTGAAGCTTTCTTT
.	.	TRBV25-1	TRBJ2-2	CASPPPAGGELFF	TGTGCCAGCCCGCCGCCCGCGGGAGGGGAGCTGTTTTTT
TRBD2	.	TRBV7-8	TRBJ2-7	CASSLGTSGSVWEQYF	TGTGCCAGCAGCTTAGGGACTAGCGGGAGCGTATGGGAGCAGTACTTC
TRBD1	.	TRBV7-9	TRBJ2-7	CASSPRQGFEQYF	TGTGCCAGCAGCCCAAGACAGGGTTTCGAGCAGTACTTC
.	.	TRBV7-2	TRBJ1-5	CASSPRGGQPQHF	TGTGCCAGCAGCCCTAGGGGGGGTCAGCCCCAGCATTTT
.	.	TRBV1	TRBJ2-7	CTSSQDPPGQLAGDQTYEQYF	TGCACCAGCAGCCAAGATCCCCCGGGACAACTAGCGGGAGACCAAACCTACGAGCAGTACTTC
TRBD1	.	TRBV5-6	TRBJ2-1	CASSLLDRSNEQFF	TGTGCCAGCAGCTTACTGGACAGGTCCAATGAGCAGTTCTTC
TRBD2	.	TRBV27	TRBJ2-1	CASTQTGVAGLYYNEQFF	TGTGCCAGCACTCAAACCGGGGTAGCGGGACTCTACTACAATGAGCAGTTCTTC
.	.	TRBV10-3	TRBJ1-2	CATDPGRGEDYGYTF	TGTGCCACAGACCCAGGGAGGGGAGAGGATTATGGCTACACCTTC